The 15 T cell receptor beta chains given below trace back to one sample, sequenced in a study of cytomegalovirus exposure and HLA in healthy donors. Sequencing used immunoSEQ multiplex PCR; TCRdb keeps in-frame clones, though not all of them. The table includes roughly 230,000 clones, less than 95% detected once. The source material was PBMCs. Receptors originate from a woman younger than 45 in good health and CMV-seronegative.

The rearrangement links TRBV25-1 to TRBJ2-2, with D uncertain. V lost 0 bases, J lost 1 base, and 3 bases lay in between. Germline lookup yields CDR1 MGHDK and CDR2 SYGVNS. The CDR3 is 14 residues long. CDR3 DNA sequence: TGTGCCAGCAGTGAATACCAGAACACCGGGGAGCTGTTTTTT. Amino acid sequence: CASSEYQNTGELFF.

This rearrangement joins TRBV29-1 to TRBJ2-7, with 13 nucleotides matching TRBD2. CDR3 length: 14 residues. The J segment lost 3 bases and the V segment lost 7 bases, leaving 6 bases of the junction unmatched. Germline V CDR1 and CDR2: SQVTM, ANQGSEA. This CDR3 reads CSAMGLAGLYEQYF. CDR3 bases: TGCAGCGCGATGGGACTAGCGGGACTCTACGAGCAGTACTTC.

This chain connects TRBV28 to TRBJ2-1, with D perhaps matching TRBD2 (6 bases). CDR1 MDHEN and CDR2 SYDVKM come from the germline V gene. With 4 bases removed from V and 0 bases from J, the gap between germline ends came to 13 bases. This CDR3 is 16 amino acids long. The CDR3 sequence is CASSYASESSYNEQFF. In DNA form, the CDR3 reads TGTGCCAGCAGTTATGCTAGCGAGAGCTCCTACAATGAGCAGTTCTTC.

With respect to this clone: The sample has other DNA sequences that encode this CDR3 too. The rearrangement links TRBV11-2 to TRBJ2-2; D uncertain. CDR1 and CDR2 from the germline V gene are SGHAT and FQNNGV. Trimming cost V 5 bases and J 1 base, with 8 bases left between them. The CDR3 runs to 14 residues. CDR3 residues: CASSPLGNTGELFF. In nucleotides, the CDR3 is TGTGCCAGCAGCCCCTTGGGGAACACCGGGGAGCTGTTTTTT.

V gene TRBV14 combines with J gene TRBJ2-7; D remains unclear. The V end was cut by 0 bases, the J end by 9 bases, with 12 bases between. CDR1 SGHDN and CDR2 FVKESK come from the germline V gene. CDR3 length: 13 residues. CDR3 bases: TGTGCCAGCAGCCAAGAATGGGGTTATGGGCAGTACTTC. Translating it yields CASSQEWGYGQYF. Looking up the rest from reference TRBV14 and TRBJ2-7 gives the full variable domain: EAGVTQFPSHSVIEKGQTVTLRCDPISGHDNLYWYRRVMGKEIKFLLHFVKESKQDESGMPNNRFLAERTGGTYSTLKVQPAELEDSGVYFCASSQEWGYGQYFGPGTRLTVT.

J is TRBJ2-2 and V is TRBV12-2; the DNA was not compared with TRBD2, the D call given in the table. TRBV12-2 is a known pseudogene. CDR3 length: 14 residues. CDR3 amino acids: CASRSKAMIGELFF. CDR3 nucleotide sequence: TGTGCAAGTCGCTCGAAAGCCATGATAGGGGAGCTGTTTTTT.

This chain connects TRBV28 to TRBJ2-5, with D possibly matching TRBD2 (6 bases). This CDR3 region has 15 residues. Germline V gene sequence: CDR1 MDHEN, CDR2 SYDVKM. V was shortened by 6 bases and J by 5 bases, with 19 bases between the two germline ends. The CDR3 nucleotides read TGTGCCAGCAGCCTCGCGAGGGGAGGAGGGGAGACCCAGTACTTC. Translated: CASSLARGGGETQYF.

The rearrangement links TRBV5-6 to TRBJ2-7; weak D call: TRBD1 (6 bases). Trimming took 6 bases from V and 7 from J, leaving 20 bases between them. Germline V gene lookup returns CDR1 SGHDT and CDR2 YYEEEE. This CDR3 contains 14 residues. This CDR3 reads CASTTGHLVEEQYF. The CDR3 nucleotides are TGTGCCAGCACCACGGGACACCTGGTCGAAGAGCAGTACTTC.

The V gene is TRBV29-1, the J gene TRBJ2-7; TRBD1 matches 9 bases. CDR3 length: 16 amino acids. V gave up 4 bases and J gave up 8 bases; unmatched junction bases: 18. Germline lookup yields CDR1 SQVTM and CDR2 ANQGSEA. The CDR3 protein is CSVVTGGVRAGQKQYF. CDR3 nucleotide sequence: TGCAGCGTTGTAACAGGGGGCGTTAGGGCTGGTCAGAAGCAGTACTTC.

The CDR3 reads CASNPGQSYQPQHF. CDR3 coding DNA: TGTGCCAGCAACCCGGGACAGTCCTATCAGCCCCAGCATTTT. This chain joins TRBV6-6 and TRBJ1-5, with 7 bases fitting TRBD1. Germline-derived CDR1 and CDR2 are MNHNY and SVGAGI (reference sequence). The length of the CDR3 is 14 residues. The V gene end was trimmed by 7 bases and the J gene end by 5 bases; junction bases not matched to a gene: 8.

CDR3: CASSANDRENEKLFF. CDR3 coding DNA: TGTGCCAGCAGCGCCAATGACAGGGAGAATGAAAAACTGTTTTTT. The chain couples TRBV9 to TRBJ1-4, with 7 bases matching TRBD1. The CDR3 extends over 15 amino acids. J was trimmed by 5 bases and V by 3 bases; bases with no gene match: 7. Per germline, CDR1 SGDLS and CDR2 YYNGEE.

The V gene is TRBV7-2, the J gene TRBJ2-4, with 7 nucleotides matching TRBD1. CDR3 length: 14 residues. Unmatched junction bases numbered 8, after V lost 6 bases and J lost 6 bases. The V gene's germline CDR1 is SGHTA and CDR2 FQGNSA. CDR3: CASSPGTAGNIQYF. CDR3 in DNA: TGTGCCAGCAGTCCGGGGACAGCCGGAAACATTCAGTACTTC.

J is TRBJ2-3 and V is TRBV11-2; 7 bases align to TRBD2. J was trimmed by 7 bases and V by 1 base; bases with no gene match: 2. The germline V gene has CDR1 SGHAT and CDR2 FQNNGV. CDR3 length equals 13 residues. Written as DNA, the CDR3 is TGTGCCAGCAGCTTAGCGGGAGGCCATACGCAGTATTTT. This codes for CASSLAGGHTQYF.

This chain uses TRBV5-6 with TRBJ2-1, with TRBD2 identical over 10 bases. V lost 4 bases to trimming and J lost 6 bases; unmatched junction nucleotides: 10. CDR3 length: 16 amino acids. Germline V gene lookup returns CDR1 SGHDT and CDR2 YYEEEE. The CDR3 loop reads CASSRGLAGVSNEQFF. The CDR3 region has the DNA TGTGCCAGCAGCCGCGGGCTAGCGGGAGTAAGCAATGAGCAGTTCTTC.

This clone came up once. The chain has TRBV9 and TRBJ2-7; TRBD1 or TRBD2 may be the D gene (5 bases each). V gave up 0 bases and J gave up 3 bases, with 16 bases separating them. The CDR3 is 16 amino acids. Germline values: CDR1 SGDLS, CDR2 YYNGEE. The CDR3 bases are TGTGCCAGCAGCGTAGGGGGACGGACTGGAAACTACGAGCAGTACTTC. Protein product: CASSVGGRTGNYEQYF.